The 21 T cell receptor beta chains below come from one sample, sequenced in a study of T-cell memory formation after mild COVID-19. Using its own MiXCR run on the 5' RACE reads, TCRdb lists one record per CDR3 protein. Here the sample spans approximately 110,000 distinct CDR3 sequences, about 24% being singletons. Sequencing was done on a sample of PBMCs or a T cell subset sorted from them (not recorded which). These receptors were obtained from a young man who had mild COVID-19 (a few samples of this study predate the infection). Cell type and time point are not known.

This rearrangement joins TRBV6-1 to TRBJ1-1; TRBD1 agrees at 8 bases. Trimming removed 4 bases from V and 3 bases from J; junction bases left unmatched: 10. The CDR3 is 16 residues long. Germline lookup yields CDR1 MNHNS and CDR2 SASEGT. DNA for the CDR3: TGTGCCAGCAGTGTACCCGGGACAGGTTCCCACACTGAAGCTTTCTTT. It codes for CASSVPGTGSHTEAFF.

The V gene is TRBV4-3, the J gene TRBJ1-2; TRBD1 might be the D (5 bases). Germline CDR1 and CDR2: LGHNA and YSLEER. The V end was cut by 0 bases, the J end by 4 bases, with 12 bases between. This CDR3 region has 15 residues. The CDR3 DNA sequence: TGCGCCAGCAGCCAAGATCAGGGATCGTTCTATGGCTACACCTTC. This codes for CASSQDQGSFYGYTF.

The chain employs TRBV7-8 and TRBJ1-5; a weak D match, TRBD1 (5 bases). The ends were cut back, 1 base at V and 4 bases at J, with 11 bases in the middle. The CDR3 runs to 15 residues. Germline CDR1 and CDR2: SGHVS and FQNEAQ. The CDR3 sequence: CASSLVPGANQPQHF. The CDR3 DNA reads TGTGCCAGCAGCTTAGTACCCGGGGCTAATCAGCCCCAGCATTTT.

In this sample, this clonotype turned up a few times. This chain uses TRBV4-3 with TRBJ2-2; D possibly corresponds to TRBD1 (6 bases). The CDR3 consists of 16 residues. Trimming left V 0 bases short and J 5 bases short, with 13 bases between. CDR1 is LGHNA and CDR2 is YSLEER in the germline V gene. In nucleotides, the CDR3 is TGCGCCAGCAGCCAAGACGGTACAGGGAAAACCGGGGAGCTGTTTTTT. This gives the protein CASSQDGTGKTGELFF.

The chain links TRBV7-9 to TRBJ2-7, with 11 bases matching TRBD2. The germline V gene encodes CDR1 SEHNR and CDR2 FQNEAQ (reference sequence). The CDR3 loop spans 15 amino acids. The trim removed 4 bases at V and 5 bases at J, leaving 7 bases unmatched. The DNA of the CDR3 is TGTGCCAGCAGCTCAACGCTAGCGGGGGGCCACGAGCAGTACTTC. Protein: CASSSTLAGGHEQYF.

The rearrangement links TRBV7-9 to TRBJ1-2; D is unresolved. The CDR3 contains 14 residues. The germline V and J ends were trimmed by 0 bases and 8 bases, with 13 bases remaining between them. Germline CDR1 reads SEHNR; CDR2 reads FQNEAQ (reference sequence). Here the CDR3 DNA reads TGTGCCAGCAGCTTAGCCGGGGAGCCAAGGGGCTACACCTTC. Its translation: CASSLAGEPRGYTF.

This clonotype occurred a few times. The CDR3 nucleotides read TGTGCCAGCAGTTTAGCGACGGTTAGCACAGATACGCAGTATTTT. Protein product: CASSLATVSTDTQYF. The chain couples TRBV27 to TRBJ2-3; D ambiguous. The CDR3 is 15 amino acids. CDR1 MNHEY and CDR2 SMNVEV come from the germline V gene (reference sequence). V lost 2 bases, J lost 0 bases, and 9 bases lay in between.

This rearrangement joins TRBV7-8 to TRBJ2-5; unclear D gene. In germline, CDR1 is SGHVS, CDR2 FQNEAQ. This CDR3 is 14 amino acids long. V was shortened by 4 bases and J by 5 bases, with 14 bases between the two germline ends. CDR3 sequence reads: CASSYSHPLETQYF. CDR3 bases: TGTGCCAGCAGCTATTCCCACCCCCTTGAGACCCAGTACTTC.

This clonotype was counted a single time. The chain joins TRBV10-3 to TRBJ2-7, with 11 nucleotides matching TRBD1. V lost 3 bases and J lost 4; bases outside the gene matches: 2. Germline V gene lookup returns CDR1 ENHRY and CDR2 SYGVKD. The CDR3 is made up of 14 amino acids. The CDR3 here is CAISDGQGAYEQYF. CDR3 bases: TGTGCCATCAGTGACGGACAGGGGGCTTACGAGCAGTACTTC.

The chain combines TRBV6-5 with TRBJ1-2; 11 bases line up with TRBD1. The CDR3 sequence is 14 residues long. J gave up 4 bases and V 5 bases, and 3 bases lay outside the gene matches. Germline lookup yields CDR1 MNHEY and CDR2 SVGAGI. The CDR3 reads CASSPGTGGYGYTF. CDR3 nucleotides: TGTGCCAGCAGTCCCGGGACAGGGGGCTATGGCTACACCTTC.

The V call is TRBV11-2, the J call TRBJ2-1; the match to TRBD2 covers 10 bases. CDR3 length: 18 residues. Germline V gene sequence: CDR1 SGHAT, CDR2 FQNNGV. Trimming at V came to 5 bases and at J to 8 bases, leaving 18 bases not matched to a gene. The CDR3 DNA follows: TGTGCCAGCAGCGTACCACTTGTTGGGACTAGCGTCGTTGATGAGCAGTTCTTC. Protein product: CASSVPLVGTSVVDEQFF.

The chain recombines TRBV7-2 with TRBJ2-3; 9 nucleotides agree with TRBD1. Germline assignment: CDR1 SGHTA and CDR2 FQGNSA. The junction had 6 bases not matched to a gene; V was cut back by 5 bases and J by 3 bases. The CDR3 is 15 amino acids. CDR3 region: CASSLQGAPTDTQYF. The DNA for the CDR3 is TGTGCCAGCAGCCTACAGGGGGCGCCGACAGATACGCAGTATTTT.

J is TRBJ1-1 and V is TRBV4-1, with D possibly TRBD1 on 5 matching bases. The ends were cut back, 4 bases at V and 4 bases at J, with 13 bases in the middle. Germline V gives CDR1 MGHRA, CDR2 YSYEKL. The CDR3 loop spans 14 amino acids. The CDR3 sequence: CASSLWGGTTEAFF. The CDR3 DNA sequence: TGCGCCAGCAGCCTCTGGGGGGGGACCACTGAAGCTTTCTTT.

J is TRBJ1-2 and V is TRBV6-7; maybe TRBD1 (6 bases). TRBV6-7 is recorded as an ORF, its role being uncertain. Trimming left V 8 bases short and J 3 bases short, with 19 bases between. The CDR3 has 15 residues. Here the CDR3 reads CASPSHREQDYGYTF. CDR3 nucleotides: TGTGCCAGCCCGAGCCACAGGGAACAGGACTATGGCTACACCTTC.

The CDR3 DNA reads as TGTGCCAGCAGCAGAGCTACAGGGCACGAGACCCAGTACTTC. Protein product: CASSRATGHETQYF. The V call is TRBV5-6, the J call TRBJ2-5; weak D call: TRBD1 (6 bases). This CDR3 spans 14 amino acids. CDR1 is SGHDT and CDR2 is YYEEEE in the germline V gene. V lost 4 bases and J 5 bases, leaving 15 bases between the germline ends.

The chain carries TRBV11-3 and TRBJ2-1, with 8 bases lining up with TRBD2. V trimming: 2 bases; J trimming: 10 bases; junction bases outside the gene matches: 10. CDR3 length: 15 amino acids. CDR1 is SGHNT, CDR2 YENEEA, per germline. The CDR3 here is CASSLSGLARREQFF. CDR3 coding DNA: TGTGCCAGCAGCTTATCCGGACTAGCAAGGCGCGAGCAGTTCTTC.

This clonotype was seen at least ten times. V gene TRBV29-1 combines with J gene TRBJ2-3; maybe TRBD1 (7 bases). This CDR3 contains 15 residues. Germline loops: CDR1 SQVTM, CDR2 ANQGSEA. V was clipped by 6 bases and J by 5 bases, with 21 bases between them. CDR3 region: CSVEEADRRGDTQYF. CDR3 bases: TGCAGCGTCGAGGAGGCGGACAGGAGGGGAGATACGCAGTATTTT.

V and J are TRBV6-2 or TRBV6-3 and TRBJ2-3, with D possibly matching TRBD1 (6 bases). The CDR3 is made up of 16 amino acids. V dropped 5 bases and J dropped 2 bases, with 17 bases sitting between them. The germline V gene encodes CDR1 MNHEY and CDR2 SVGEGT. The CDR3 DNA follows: TGTGCCAGCAGTCAGAACGGTAGGACAGTCACAGATACGCAGTATTTT. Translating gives CASSQNGRTVTDTQYF.

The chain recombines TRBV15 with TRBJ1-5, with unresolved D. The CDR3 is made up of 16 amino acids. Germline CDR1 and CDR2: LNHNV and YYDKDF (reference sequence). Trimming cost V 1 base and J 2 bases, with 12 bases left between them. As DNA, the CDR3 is TGTGCCACCAGCAGAGTTCTAGAGGGAGGCAATCAGCCCCAGCATTTT. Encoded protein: CATSRVLEGGNQPQHF.

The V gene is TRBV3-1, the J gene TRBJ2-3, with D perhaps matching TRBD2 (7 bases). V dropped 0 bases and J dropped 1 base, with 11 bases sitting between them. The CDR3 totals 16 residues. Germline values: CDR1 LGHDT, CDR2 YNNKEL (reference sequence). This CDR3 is CASSQDSGGGTDTQYF. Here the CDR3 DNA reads TGTGCCAGCAGCCAAGATTCGGGGGGCGGCACAGATACGCAGTATTTT.

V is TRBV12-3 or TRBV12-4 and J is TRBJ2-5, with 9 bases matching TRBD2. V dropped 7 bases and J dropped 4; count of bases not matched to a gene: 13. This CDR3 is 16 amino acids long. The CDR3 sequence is CASTSTGLAITETQYF. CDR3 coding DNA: TGTGCCAGCACCAGTACGGGACTAGCCATTACAGAGACCCAGTACTTC.